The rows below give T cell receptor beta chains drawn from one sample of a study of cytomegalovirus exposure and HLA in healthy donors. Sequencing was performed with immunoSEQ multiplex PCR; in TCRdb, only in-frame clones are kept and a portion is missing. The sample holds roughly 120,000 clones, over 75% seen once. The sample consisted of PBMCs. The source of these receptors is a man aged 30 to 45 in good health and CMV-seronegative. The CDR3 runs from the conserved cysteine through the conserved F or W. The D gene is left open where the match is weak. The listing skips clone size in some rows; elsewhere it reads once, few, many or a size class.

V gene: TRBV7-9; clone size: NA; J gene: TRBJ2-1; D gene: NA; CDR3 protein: CASSPTPTGRSYNEQFF; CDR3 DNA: TGTGCCAGCAGCCCAACCCCGACAGGTCGCTCCTACAATGAGCAGTTCTTC
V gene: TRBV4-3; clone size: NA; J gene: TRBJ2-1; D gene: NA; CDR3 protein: CASSQARGNEQFF; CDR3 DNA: TGCGCCAGCAGCCAAGCCAGGGGAAATGAGCAGTTCTTC
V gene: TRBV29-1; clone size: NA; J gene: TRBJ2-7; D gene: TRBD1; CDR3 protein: CSVGTGFTYEQYF; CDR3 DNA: TGCAGCGTCGGGACAGGGTTTACCTACGAGCAGTACTTC
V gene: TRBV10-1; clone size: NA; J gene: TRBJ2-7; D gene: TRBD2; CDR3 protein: CASAAGGSYEQYF; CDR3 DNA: TGCGCCAGCGCGGCGGGAGGCTCCTACGAGCAGTACTTC
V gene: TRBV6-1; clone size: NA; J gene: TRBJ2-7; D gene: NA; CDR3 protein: CASSPRQVNYEQYF; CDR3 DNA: TGTGCCAGCAGTCCAAGACAGGTAAACTACGAGCAGTACTTC
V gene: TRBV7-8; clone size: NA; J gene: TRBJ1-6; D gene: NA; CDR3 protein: CASSLASRVRYNSPLHF; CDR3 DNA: TGTGCCAGCAGCTTAGCGAGCAGGGTGCGCTATAATTCACCCCTCCACTTT
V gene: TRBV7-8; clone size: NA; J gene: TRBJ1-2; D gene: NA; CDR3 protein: CASSLEQGPRYTF; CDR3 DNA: TGTGCCAGCAGCTTAGAACAGGGACCTCGCTACACCTTC
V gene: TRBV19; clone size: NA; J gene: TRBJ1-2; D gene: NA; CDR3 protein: CATLPREGYGYTF; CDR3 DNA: TGTGCCACTCTACCAAGGGAGGGGTATGGCTACACCTTC
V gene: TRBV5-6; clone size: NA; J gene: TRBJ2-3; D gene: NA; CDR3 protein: CASSLDTSTDTQYF; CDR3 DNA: TGTGCCAGCAGCTTAGATACTAGCACAGATACGCAGTATTTT
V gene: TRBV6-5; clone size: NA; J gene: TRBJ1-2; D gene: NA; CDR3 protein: CASSSVGDTNYGYTF; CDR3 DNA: TGTGCCAGCAGTTCTGTCGGGGACACTAACTATGGCTACACCTTC
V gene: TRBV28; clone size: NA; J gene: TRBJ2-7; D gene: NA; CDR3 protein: CASSPGTHSYEQYF; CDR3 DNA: TGTGCCAGCAGTCCAGGGACTCACTCCTACGAGCAGTACTTC
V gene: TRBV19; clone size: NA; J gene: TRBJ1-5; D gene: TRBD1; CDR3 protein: CASSIAGTGGNQPQHF; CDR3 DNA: TGTGCCAGTAGTATAGCCGGGACAGGGGGCAATCAGCCCCAGCATTTT
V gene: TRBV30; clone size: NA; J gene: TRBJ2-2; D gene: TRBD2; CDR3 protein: CAWSPHRGGRGGGELFF; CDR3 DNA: TGTGCCTGGAGTCCCCACCGGGGGGGGAGAGGGGGCGGGGAGCTGTTTTTT
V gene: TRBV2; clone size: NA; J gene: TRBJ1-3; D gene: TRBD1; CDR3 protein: CASTDTGASGNTIYF; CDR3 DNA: TGTGCCAGCACCGATACAGGGGCCAGTGGAAACACCATATATTTT
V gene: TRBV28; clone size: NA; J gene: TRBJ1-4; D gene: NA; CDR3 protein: CASSSRMEKLFF; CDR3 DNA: TGTGCCAGCAGTTCGCGGATGGAAAAACTGTTTTTT
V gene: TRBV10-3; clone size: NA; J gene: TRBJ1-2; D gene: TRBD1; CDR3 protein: CAISDGQGAGGYTF; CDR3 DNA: TGTGCCATCAGTGATGGGCAGGGGGCTGGTGGCTACACCTTC
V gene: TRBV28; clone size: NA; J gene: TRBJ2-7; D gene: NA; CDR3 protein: CASSPAGGGDEQYF; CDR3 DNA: TGTGCCAGCAGTCCCGCTGGGGGGGGCGACGAGCAGTACTTC
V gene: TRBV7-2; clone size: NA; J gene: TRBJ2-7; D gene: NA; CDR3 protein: CASSLYSSSYEQYF; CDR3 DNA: TGTGCCAGCAGCTTATACAGCTCCTCCTACGAGCAGTACTTC
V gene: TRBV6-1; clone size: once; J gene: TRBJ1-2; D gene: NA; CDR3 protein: CASSEATGFYGYTF; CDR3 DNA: TGTGCCAGCAGTGAAGCCACAGGGTTCTATGGCTACACCTTC
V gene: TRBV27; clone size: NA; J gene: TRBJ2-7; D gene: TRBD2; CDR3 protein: CASSFGEAGGDEQYF; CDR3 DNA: TGTGCCAGCAGTTTCGGGGAAGCGGGAGGCGACGAGCAGTACTTC
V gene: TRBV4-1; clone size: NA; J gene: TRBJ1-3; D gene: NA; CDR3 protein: CASSQVSQGSLSGNTIYF; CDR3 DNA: TGCGCCAGCAGCCAAGTTTCGCAGGGCAGCCTCTCTGGAAACACCATATATTTT
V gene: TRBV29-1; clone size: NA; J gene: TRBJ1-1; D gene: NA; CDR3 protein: CSVEVQLLNTEAFF; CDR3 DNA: TGCAGCGTTGAAGTACAGCTCTTGAACACTGAAGCTTTCTTT
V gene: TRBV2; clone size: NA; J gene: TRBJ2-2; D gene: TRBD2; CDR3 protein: CASSGTSGRAGELFF; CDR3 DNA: TGTGCCAGCAGTGGAACTAGCGGAAGGGCCGGGGAGCTGTTTTTT
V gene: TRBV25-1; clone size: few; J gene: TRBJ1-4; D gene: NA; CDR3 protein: CASSDQRGIGEKLFF; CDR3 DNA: TGTGCCAGCAGTGATCAAAGGGGTATTGGGGAAAAACTGTTTTTT
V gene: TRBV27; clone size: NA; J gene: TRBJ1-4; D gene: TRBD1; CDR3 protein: CASSTLGTGGEKLFF; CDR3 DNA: TGTGCCAGCAGTACCCTGGGGACAGGGGGCGAAAAACTGTTTTTT
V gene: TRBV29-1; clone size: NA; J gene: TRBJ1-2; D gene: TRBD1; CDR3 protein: CSVGVTGVDGYTF; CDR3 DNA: TGCAGCGTTGGGGTGACAGGGGTGGATGGCTACACCTTC
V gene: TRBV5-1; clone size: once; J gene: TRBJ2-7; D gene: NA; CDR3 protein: CASSLLVGYEQYF; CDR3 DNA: TGCGCCAGCAGCTTGCTAGTGGGCTACGAGCAGTACTTC
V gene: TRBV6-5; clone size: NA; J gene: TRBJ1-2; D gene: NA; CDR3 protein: CASSLGQNYGYTF; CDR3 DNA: TGTGCCAGCAGTCTAGGACAGAACTATGGCTACACCTTC
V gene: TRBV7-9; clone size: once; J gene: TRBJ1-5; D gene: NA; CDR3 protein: CASSLAGPGGNQPQHF; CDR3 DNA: TGTGCCAGCAGCTTAGCCGGCCCAGGGGGCAATCAGCCCCAGCATTTT
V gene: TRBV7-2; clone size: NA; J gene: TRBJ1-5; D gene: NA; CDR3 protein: CASSSTRGGPPHF; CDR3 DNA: TGTGCCAGCAGCTCCACCCGGGGAGGGCCTCCGCATTTT
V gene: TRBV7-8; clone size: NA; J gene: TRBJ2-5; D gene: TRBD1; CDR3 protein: CASRVDRAQETQYF; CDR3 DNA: TGTGCCAGCAGAGTGGACAGGGCCCAAGAGACCCAGTACTTC
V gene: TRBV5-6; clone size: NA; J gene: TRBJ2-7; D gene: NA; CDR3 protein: CASSNSVGLRYEQYF; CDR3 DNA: TGTGCCAGCAGTAATTCCGTTGGGCTAAGGTACGAGCAGTACTTC
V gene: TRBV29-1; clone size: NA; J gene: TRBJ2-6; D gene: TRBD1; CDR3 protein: CSVGDSTGANVLTF; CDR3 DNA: TGCAGCGTGGGGGACAGCACTGGGGCCAACGTCCTGACTTTC
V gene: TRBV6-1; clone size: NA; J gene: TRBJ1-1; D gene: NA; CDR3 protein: CASSEAQGTEAFF; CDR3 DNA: TGTGCCAGCAGTGAAGCGCAGGGAACTGAAGCTTTCTTT
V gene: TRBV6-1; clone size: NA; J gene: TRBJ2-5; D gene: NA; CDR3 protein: CASSEAGGMETQYF; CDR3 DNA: TGTGCCAGCAGTGAAGCGGGGGGTATGGAGACCCAGTACTTC
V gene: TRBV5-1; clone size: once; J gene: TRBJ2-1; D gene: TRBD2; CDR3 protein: CASSFWLAGYNEQFF; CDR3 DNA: TGCGCCAGCAGCTTCTGGCTAGCGGGGTACAATGAGCAGTTCTTC